What follows are 5 T cell receptor beta chains derived from one specimen sequenced in a study of cytomegalovirus exposure and HLA in healthy donors (dated by TCRdb to 2015 to 2018). Libraries came from the immunoSEQ multiplex PCR assay. The multiplex PCR relied on a mix of 60 forward primers for TCR Vbeta segments and 13 reverse primers for TCR Jbeta segments. TCRdb stores this immuneACCESS table with in-frame sequences only. Part of the clones is absent; in the studies checked, under half of the shortfall reflects unresolved V genes, and no reason is known for the rest. The sample includes about 170,000 clones, with 76% observed a single time. Jointly, the top ten make up less than 0.9% of the sample. Sequencing was carried out using PBMCs. The receptors here all came from a female donor in good health and CMV-seronegative.

The chain links TRBV7-3 to TRBJ2-3; D gene unclear. Germline V gene lookup returns CDR1 SGHTA and CDR2 FQGTGA. The V and J ends lost 6 bases and 1 base respectively, with 5 bases between them. The CDR3 runs 12 residues. CDR3 in amino acids: CASSPGTDTQYF. Here the CDR3 DNA reads TGTGCCAGCAGTCCGGGCACAGATACGCAGTATTTT.

V and J are TRBV27 and TRBJ2-7, with 7 bases matching TRBD2. Germline CDR1 is MNHEY and CDR2 is SMNVEV (reference sequence). The CDR3 loop spans 14 amino acids. V shed 5 bases, J shed 0 bases, and the junction held 4 bases outside the gene matches. Here the CDR3 DNA reads TGTGCCAGCAGTCCGCGGGGGTCCTCCTACGAGCAGTACTTC. Translated: CASSPRGSSYEQYF.

This chain links TRBV15 with TRBJ2-1; D is unresolved. The CDR3 runs 16 residues. In germline, CDR1 is LNHNV, CDR2 YYDKDF (reference sequence). V lost 0 bases and J 5 bases, leaving 14 bases between the germline ends. DNA of the CDR3: TGTGCCACCAGCAGAGATCCGACCCGCCAGGACAATGAGCAGTTCTTC. It translates to CATSRDPTRQDNEQFF.

This clone was observed a handful of times. The gene calls are TRBV9 and TRBJ2-1; maybe TRBD2 (5 bases). Per germline, CDR1 SGDLS and CDR2 YYNGEE. Trimming cost V 0 bases and J 2 bases, with 9 bases left between them. CDR3 length equals 15 residues. The DNA of the CDR3 is TGTGCCAGCAGCGTAGGAGCGGCCGCCTACAATGAGCAGTTCTTC. This codes for CASSVGAAAYNEQFF.

This clone has just a few counts. J is TRBJ1-3 and V is TRBV14; unclear D gene. Trimming cost V 0 bases and J 2 bases, with 14 bases left between them. This CDR3 spans 17 amino acids. Germline V gene sequence: CDR1 SGHDN, CDR2 FVKESK. DNA of the CDR3: TGTGCCAGCAGCCAAGATGAATACACCCTCCCTGGAAACACCATATATTTT. Amino acid sequence: CASSQDEYTLPGNTIYF.